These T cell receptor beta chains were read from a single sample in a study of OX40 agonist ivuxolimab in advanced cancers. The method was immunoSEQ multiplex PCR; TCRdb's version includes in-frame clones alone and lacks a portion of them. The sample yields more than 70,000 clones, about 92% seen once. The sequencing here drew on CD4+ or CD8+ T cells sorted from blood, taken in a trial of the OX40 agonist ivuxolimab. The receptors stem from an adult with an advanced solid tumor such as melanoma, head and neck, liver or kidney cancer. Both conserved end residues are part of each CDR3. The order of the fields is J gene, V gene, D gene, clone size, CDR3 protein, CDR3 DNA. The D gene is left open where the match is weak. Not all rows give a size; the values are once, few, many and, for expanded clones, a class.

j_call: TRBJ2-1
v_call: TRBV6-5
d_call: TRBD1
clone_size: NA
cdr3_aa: CATRTSGTVNEQFF
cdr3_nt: TGTGCCACCCGCACTTCCGGGACAGTCAATGAGCAGTTCTTC

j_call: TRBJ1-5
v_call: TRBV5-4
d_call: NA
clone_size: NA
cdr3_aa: CASSLWGNQPQHF
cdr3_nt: TGTGCCAGCAGCTTGTGGGGGAATCAGCCCCAGCATTTT

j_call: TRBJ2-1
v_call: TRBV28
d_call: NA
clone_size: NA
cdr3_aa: CASSLFPPPAEQFF
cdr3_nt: TGTGCCAGCAGTTTATTTCCCCCCCCAGCTGAGCAGTTCTTC

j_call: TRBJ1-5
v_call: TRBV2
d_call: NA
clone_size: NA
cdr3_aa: CASSEEWGVDQPQHF
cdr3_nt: TGTGCCAGCAGTGAAGAATGGGGGGTCGATCAGCCCCAGCATTTT

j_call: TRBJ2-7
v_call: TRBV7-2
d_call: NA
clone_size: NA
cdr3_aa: CASSLPGEGLSYEQYF
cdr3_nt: TGTGCCAGCAGCTTACCGGGAGAGGGGCTTTCCTACGAGCAGTACTTC

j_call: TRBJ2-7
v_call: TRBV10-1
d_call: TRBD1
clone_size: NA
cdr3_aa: CASSEQGAKRYEQYF
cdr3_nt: TGCGCCAGCAGTGAACAGGGGGCAAAAAGGTACGAGCAGTACTTC

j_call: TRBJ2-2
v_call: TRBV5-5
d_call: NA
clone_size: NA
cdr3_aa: CAGTTNTGELFF
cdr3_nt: TGTGCCGGTACAACGAACACCGGGGAGCTGTTTTTT

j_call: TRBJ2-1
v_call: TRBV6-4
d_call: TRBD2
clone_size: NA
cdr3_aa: CASRPSSGSSYNEQFF
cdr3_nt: TGTGCCAGCAGACCTTCTAGCGGGAGCTCCTACAATGAGCAGTTCTTC

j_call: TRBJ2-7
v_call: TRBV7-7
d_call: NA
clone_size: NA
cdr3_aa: CASSSSPAIPYYEQYF
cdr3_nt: TGTGCTAGCAGCTCCTCCCCGGCGATCCCTTACTACGAGCAGTACTTC

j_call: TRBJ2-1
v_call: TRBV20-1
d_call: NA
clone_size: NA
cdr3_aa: CSASVANEQFF
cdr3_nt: TGCAGTGCTAGCGTCGCCAATGAGCAGTTCTTC

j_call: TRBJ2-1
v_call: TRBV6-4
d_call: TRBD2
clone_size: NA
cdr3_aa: CASSEQGTSGGNEQFF
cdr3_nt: TGTGCCAGCAGTGAGCAAGGGACTAGCGGAGGGAATGAGCAGTTCTTC

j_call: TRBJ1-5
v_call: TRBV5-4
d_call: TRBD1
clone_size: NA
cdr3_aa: CASSSFDRGNNQPQHF
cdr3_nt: TGTGCCAGCAGCTCCTTTGACAGGGGGAATAATCAGCCCCAGCATTTT

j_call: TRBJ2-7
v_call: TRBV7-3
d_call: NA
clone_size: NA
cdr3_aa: CASSPTGYEQYF
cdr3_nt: TGTGCCAGCAGCCCTACAGGCTACGAGCAGTACTTC

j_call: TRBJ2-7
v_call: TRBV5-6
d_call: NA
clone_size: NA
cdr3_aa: CASSAGLSYEQYF
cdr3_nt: TGTGCCAGCAGCGCCGGGTTGTCCTACGAGCAGTACTTC

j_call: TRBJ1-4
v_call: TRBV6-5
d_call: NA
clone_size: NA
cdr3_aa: CASMDYPNEKLFF
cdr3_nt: TGTGCCAGCATGGATTATCCTAATGAAAAACTGTTTTTT

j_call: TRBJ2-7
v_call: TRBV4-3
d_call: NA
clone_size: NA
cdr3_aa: CASSQSRVDYEQYF
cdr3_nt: TGCGCCAGCAGCCAGAGCCGGGTCGACTACGAGCAGTACTTC

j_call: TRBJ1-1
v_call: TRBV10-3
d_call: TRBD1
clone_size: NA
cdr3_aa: CAISDDDRDWNTEAFF
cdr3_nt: TGTGCCATCAGTGACGACGACAGGGACTGGAACACTGAAGCTTTCTTT

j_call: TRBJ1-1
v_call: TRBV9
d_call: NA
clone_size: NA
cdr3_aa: CASSAGEGVTEAFF
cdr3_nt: TGTGCCAGCAGCGCCGGGGAGGGGGTCACTGAAGCTTTCTTT

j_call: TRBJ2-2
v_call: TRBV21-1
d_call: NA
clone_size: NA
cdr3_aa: CASSKGSGQAATGELFF
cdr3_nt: TGTGCCAGCAGCAAAGGATCGGGGCAGGCGGCCACCGGGGAGCTGTTTTTT

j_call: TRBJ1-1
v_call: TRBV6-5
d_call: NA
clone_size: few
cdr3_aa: CASSYSQGTEAFF
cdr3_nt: TGTGCCAGCAGTTACTCTCAGGGGACTGAAGCTTTCTTT

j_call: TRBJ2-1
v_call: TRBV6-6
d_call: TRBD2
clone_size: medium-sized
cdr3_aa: CASSSGTRLYNEQFF
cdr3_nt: TGTGCCAGCAGCTCCGGGACTAGACTTTACAATGAGCAGTTCTTC

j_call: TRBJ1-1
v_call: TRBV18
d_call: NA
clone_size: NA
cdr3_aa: CASSPGPGTEAFF
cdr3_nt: TGTGCCAGCTCACCGGGGCCCGGGACTGAAGCTTTCTTT

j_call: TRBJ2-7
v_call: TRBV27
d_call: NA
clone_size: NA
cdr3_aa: CASRLVGNPSEQYF
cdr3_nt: TGTGCCAGCAGACTAGTTGGCAACCCCTCCGAGCAGTACTTC

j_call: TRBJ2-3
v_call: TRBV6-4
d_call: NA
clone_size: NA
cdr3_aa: CASSVPGLEYRDTQYF
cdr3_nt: TGTGCCAGCAGTGTTCCGGGACTTGAGTACAGAGATACGCAGTATTTT

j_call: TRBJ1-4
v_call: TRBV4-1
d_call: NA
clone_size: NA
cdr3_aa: CASSQGPGTNEKLFF
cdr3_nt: TGCGCCAGCAGCCAAGGTCCGGGAACTAATGAAAAACTGTTTTTT

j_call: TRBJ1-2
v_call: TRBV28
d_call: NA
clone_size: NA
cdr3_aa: CASSLRGTTYGYTF
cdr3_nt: TGTGCCAGCAGTTTACGAGGGACGACCTATGGCTACACCTTC

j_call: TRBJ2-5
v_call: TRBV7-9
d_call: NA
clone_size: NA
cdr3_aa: CASSLALRQGVQETQYF
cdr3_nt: TGTGCCAGCAGCTTAGCGCTTAGGCAGGGAGTCCAAGAGACCCAGTACTTC

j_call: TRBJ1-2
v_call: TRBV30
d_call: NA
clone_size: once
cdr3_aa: CAWSAPPGGGIEGYTF
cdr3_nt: TGTGCCTGGAGTGCCCCCCCAGGTGGGGGAATTGAGGGCTACACCTTC

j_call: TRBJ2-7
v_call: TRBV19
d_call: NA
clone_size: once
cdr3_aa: CASGVRSSYEQYF
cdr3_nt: TGTGCCAGTGGGGTCCGTTCCTCCTACGAGCAGTACTTC

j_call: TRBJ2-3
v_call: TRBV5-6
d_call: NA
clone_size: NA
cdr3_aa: CASSSDGRTDTQYF
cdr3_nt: TGTGCCAGCAGCTCGGACGGACGCACAGATACGCAGTATTTT

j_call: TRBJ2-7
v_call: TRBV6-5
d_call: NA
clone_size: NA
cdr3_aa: CASSYMADQYF
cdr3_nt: TGTGCCAGCAGTTATATGGCAGACCAGTACTTC

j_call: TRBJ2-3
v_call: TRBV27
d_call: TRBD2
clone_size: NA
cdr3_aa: CASSLDLSGRETTDTQYF
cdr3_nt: TGTGCCAGCAGTTTAGACCTTAGCGGGAGGGAGACCACAGATACGCAGTATTTT

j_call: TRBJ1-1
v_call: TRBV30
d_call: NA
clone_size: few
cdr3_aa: CAWKSGNTEAFF
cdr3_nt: TGTGCCTGGAAGTCGGGGAACACTGAAGCTTTCTTT

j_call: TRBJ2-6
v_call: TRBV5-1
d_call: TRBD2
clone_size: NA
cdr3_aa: CASSSRLAGVSGANVLTF
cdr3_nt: TGCGCCAGCAGCTCCAGACTAGCGGGGGTATCTGGGGCCAACGTCCTGACTTTC

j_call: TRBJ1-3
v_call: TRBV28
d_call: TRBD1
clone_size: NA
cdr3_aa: CASSFQGVGNTIYF
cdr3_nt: TGTGCCAGCAGTTTTCAGGGGGTTGGAAACACCATATATTTT

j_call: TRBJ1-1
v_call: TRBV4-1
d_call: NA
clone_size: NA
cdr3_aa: CASSRQDMNTEAFF
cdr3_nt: TGCGCCAGCAGCCGCCAGGACATGAACACTGAAGCTTTCTTT

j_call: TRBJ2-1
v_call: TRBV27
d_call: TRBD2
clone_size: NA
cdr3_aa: CASSLNPLAGENYNEQFF
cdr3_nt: TGTGCCAGCAGTTTGAACCCTCTAGCGGGGGAGAACTACAATGAGCAGTTCTTC

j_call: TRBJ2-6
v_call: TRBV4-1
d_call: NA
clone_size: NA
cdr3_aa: CASSQVRELFGANVLTF
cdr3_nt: TGCGCCAGCAGCCAAGTAAGAGAGTTGTTTGGGGCCAACGTCCTGACTTTC

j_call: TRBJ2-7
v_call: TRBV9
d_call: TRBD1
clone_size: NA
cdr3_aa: CASSVDGTALYEQYF
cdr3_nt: TGTGCCAGCAGCGTAGACGGGACAGCACTCTACGAGCAGTACTTC

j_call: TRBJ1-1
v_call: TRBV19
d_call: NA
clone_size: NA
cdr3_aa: CATWPGLKGGTEAFF
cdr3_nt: TGTGCCACCTGGCCGGGCCTTAAAGGGGGCACTGAAGCTTTCTTT

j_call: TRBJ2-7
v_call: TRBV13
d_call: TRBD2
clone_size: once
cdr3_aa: CASSPLAGDDYEQYF
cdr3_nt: TGTGCCAGCAGCCCCCTAGCGGGGGATGACTACGAGCAGTACTTC

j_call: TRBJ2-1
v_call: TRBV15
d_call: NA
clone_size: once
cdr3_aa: CATSREWGSYNEQFF
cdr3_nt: TGTGCCACCAGCAGAGAGTGGGGTTCCTACAATGAGCAGTTCTTC

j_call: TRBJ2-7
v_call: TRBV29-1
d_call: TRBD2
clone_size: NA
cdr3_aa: CSVEQSGTSYEQYF
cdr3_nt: TGCAGCGTTGAACAAAGCGGGACCTCCTACGAGCAGTACTTC

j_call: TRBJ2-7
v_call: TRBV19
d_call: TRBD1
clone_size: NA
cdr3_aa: CASSWDSSSYEQYF
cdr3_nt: TGTGCCAGTAGCTGGGACAGTAGCTCCTACGAGCAGTACTTC

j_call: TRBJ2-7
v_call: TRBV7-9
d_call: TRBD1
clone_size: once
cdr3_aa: CASSSQDRGPHEQYF
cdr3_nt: TGTGCCAGCAGCTCCCAGGACAGGGGGCCTCACGAGCAGTACTTC

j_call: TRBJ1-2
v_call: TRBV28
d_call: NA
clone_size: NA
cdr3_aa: CASSLEQDYGYTF
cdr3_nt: TGTGCCAGCAGTTTGGAACAGGACTATGGCTACACCTTC

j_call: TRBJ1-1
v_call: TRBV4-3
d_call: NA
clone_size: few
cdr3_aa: CASSQGNTEAFF
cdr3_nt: TGCGCCAGCAGCCAAGGTAACACTGAAGCTTTCTTT

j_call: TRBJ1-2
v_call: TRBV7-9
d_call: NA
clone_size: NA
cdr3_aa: CASSSVSANYGYTF
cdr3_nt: TGTGCCAGCAGCTCCGTTTCAGCTAACTATGGCTACACCTTC

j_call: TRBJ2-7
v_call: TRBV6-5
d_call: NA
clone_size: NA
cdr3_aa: CASSSGGSSYEQYF
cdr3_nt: TGTGCCAGCAGTTCAGGGGGGAGCTCCTACGAGCAGTACTTC

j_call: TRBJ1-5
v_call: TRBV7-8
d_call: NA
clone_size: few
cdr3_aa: CASSNEGRYQPQHF
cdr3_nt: TGTGCCAGCAGCAACGAGGGACGGTATCAGCCCCAGCATTTT